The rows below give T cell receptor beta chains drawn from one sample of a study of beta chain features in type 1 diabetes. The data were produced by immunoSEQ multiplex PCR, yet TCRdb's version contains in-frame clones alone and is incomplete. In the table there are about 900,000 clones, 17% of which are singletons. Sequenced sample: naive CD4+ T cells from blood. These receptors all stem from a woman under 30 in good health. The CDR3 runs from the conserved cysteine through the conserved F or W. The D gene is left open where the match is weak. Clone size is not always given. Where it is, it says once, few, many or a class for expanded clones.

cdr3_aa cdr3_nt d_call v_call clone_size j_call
CASSNWTSGSAEQFF TGTGCCAGCAGCAATTGGACTAGCGGGAGTGCTGAGCAGTTCTTC NA TRBV21-1 few TRBJ2-1
CASSNRGSAETQYF TGTGCCAGCAGTAACAGGGGATCTGCAGAGACCCAGTACTTC TRBD1 TRBV28 NA TRBJ2-5
CASSFDLSIQYF TGTGCCAGCAGTTTCGATCTTAGTATCCAGTACTTC NA TRBV27 few TRBJ2-5
CASSVQGEVEKLFF TGTGCCAGCAGTGTTCAGGGGGAGGTGGAAAAACTGTTTTTT TRBD1 TRBV2 NA TRBJ1-4
CASSSHNTEAFF TGTGCCAGCAGCTCCCATAACACTGAAGCTTTCTTT NA TRBV5-4 NA TRBJ1-1
CASSLVSGGTYYEQYF TGTGCCAGCAGTTTAGTTTCGGGGGGGACCTACTACGAGCAGTACTTC TRBD2 TRBV28 NA TRBJ2-7
CASSQEVDLPGSGQYF TGCGCCAGCAGCCAGGAAGTGGATTTACCGGGTTCGGGCCAGTACTTC NA TRBV4-3 few TRBJ2-7
CASSSEKLERVTQYF TGTGCCAGCAGCTCTGAAAAGCTGGAACGCGTTACGCAGTATTTT NA TRBV7-2 few TRBJ2-3
CASRLTGYNEQFF TGTGCCAGCCGACTGACAGGGTACAATGAGCAGTTCTTC TRBD1 TRBV7-2 few TRBJ2-1
CASSRLSLNNEQFF TGTGCCAGCAGCCGACTGTCGTTAAACAATGAGCAGTTCTTC NA TRBV7-2 few TRBJ2-1
CASRARGQETQYF TGTGCCAGCAGAGCCAGGGGGCAAGAGACCCAGTACTTC TRBD1 TRBV2 NA TRBJ2-5
CASNDRTQETQYF TGTGCCAGCAACGACAGGACCCAAGAGACCCAGTACTTC NA TRBV19 NA TRBJ2-5
CASSSRRPGDEQYF TGTGCCAGCAGCTCCCGGCGACCGGGGGACGAGCAGTACTTC NA TRBV11-2 NA TRBJ2-7
CAAGTGGSGANVLTF TGTGCAGCCGGGACAGGGGGCTCTGGGGCCAACGTCCTGACTTTC TRBD1 TRBV19 few TRBJ2-6
CASSVGLGQTYEQYF TGTGCCAGCAGCGTAGGTCTGGGACAGACCTACGAGCAGTACTTC TRBD1 TRBV9 few TRBJ2-7
CASSEYVGTGSYEQYF TGTGCCAGCAGTGAATATGTAGGGACGGGCTCCTACGAGCAGTACTTC NA TRBV25-1 NA TRBJ2-7
CASSRQGARTEAFF TGCGCCAGCTCGAGACAGGGGGCGCGTACTGAAGCTTTCTTT TRBD1 TRBV5-1 NA TRBJ1-1
CASSRRTGVGFGNTIYF TGTGCCAGCAGCCGCCGGACAGGGGTGGGGTTCGGAAACACCATATATTTT TRBD1 TRBV7-2 NA TRBJ1-3
CASSLGTSGRDIQYF TGTGCCAGCAGCTTAGGGACTAGCGGGAGAGACATTCAGTACTTC TRBD2 TRBV7-9 NA TRBJ2-4
CASSVSRGHTDTQYF TGTGCCAGCAGCGTATCCCGTGGCCATACAGATACGCAGTATTTT NA TRBV9 few TRBJ2-3
CASSSRDYEQYF TGTGCCAGCAGCTCTAGAGATTACGAGCAGTACTTC NA TRBV28 NA TRBJ2-7
CASSPGLAGVLRNEQFF TGCGCCAGCAGCCCAGGACTAGCGGGAGTGCTTAGGAATGAGCAGTTCTTC TRBD2 TRBV5-1 few TRBJ2-1
CASSFPGRRGYEQYF TGTGCCAGCAGCTTCCCTGGTCGTAGGGGCTACGAGCAGTACTTC NA TRBV7-9 NA TRBJ2-7
CSVRRPGAALNTEAFF TGCAGCGTAAGGAGACCAGGGGCGGCTTTGAACACTGAAGCTTTCTTT NA TRBV29-1 few TRBJ1-1
CSVGKLISDTQYF TGCAGCGTTGGTAAACTAATTTCTGATACGCAGTATTTT NA TRBV29-1 NA TRBJ2-3
CASSPRELGYEQYF TGTGCCAGCAGTCCGCGGGAGTTGGGGTACGAGCAGTACTTC TRBD2 TRBV6-5 NA TRBJ2-7
CASSPVSGVADTQYF TGTGCCAGCAGCCCGGTATCAGGGGTTGCAGATACGCAGTATTTT NA TRBV7-9 few TRBJ2-3
CASSPLRTDTQYF TGTGCCAGCTCACCCCTGCGCACAGATACGCAGTATTTT NA TRBV18 NA TRBJ2-3
CASSRRDRDTGELFF TGTGCCAGCAGCCGCCGGGACAGAGACACCGGGGAGCTGTTTTTT TRBD1 TRBV25-1 NA TRBJ2-2
CASSPGPTLYNEQFF TGTGCCAGCAGCCCGGGGCCTACCCTATACAATGAGCAGTTCTTC NA TRBV7-3 NA TRBJ2-1
CASSFSGGPYEQYF TGTGCCAGCAGCTTCTCTGGCGGCCCCTACGAGCAGTACTTC NA TRBV7-2 few TRBJ2-7
CASSPGQDYEQYF TGTGCCAGCAGCCCAGGACAGGACTACGAGCAGTACTTC TRBD1 TRBV14 few TRBJ2-7